One sample yielded the 19 T cell receptor beta chains listed below, sequenced in a study of T cell repertoires in cytomegalovirus infection. One entry per CDR3 protein, called by TCRdb with MiXCR from the reads. The table includes fewer than 550,000 distinct CDR3 sequences, about 15% detected once. The specimen sequenced was CD8+ T cells from PBMCs. Every receptor here comes from a human donor in good health (CMV status not recorded). Some clones in this sample may be carry-over from other donors' samples.

This clonotype showed up just a few times. The chain is built from TRBV6-1 and TRBJ2-3; 7 positions agree with TRBD1. The CDR3 sequence is 15 residues long. Germline values: CDR1 MNHNS, CDR2 SASEGT. Trimming removed 6 bases from V and 4 bases from J; junction bases left unmatched: 10. The CDR3 loop is CASRNRDSVPDTQYF. The CDR3 region has the DNA TGTGCCAGCAGGAACCGGGACAGTGTCCCAGATACGCAGTATTTT.

The V gene is TRBV6-5, the J gene TRBJ1-3; 8 positions agree with TRBD1. Germline CDR1 reads MNHEY; CDR2 reads SVGAGI. V trimming: 5 bases; J trimming: 4 bases; junction bases outside the gene matches: 1. CDR3 length equals 13 residues. In DNA, the CDR3 is TGTGCCAGCAGTCGGACAGGGGGAAACACCATATATTTT. Amino acid sequence: CASSRTGGNTIYF.

In its sample, this clonotype was seen many times. This chain joins TRBV7-6 and TRBJ2-1; 9 bases are shared with TRBD1. With V trimmed by 4 bases and J by 8 bases, 9 bases remained unmatched. CDR1 is SGHVS and CDR2 is FNYEAQ in the germline V gene. This CDR3 spans 15 amino acids. The CDR3 here is CASSYRDREFDEQFF. DNA for the CDR3: TGTGCCAGCAGCTACCGGGACAGGGAATTTGATGAGCAGTTCTTC. Combining the CDR3 with reference TRBV7-6 and TRBJ2-1 gives the whole variable domain GAGVSQSPRYKVTKRGQDVALRCDPISGHVSLYWYRQALGQGPEFLTYFNYEAQQDKSGLPNDRFSAERPEGSISTLTIQRTEQRDSAMYRCASSYRDREFDEQFFGPGTRLTVL.

This clonotype was picked up a small number of times. The junction and the germline gene differ at one end; a read error may be behind it. The chain carries TRBV11-2 and TRBJ2-7, with TRBD2 matching over 7 bases. This CDR3 has 15 residues. The V gene's germline CDR1 is SGHAT and CDR2 FQNNGV. CDR3 loop: CASSSKAGVSHEQYF. In DNA form, the CDR3 reads TGTGCCAGCAGCTCGAAGGCGGGAGTCTCCCACGAGCAGTACTTC. Based on the CDR3 plus reference TRBV11-2 and TRBJ2-7, the full variable domain is EAGVAQSPRYKIIEKRQSVAFWCNPISGHATLYWYQQILGQGPKLLIQFQNNGVVDDSQLPKDRFSAERLKGVDSTLKIQPAKLEDSAVYLCASSSKAGVSHEQYFGPGTRLTVT.

The gene calls are TRBV27 and TRBJ2-3, with 7 bases aligning to TRBD2. The germline V gene encodes CDR1 MNHEY and CDR2 SMNVEV (reference sequence). This CDR3 has 16 amino acids. V was clipped by 7 bases and J by 2 bases; unmatched bases: 12. This chain's CDR3 is CASTSAGILSTDTQYF. For the CDR3, the DNA is TGTGCCAGCACCTCAGCGGGGATTTTGTCCACAGATACGCAGTATTTT.

This clonotype was seen many times. The gene calls are TRBV28 and TRBJ1-3; D unresolved. The CDR3 is made up of 14 amino acids. The germline V and J ends were trimmed by 5 bases and 4 bases, with 12 bases remaining between them. Looked up from germline, CDR1 is MDHEN and CDR2 is SYDVKM. CDR3 loop: CASSPLGTGNTIYF. DNA of the CDR3: TGTGCCAGCAGTCCCTTGGGCACCGGAAACACCATATATTTT.

V is TRBV4-2 and J is TRBJ2-7, with D possibly TRBD2 on 5 matching bases. CDR1 and CDR2 from the germline V gene are LGHNA and YNFKEQ. With 3 bases removed from V and 5 bases from J, the gap between germline ends came to 23 bases. This CDR3 spans 17 amino acids. CDR3 protein: CASSHPQSDERSDEQYF. The CDR3, as DNA: TGTGCCAGCAGCCATCCTCAGTCGGATGAGCGGAGCGACGAGCAGTACTTC.

Many counts were recorded for this clonotype. The CDR3 nucleotides are TGTGCCACCAGCAGAGATTTGGGCAATGAGCAGTTCTTC. The encoded protein is CATSRDLGNEQFF. The J gene is TRBJ2-1, the V gene TRBV15; D is unclear. Trimming pared 0 bases from V and 6 bases from J, leaving 6 bases between. The CDR3 covers 13 residues. Germline V lookup: CDR1 LNHNV, CDR2 YYDKDF (reference sequence).

This clonotype has at least ten counts. The J gene is TRBJ2-1, the V gene TRBV12-3 or TRBV12-4, with 11 bases aligning to TRBD2. Trimming removed 5 bases from V and 7 bases from J; junction bases left unmatched: 7. The CDR3 contains 15 residues. In DNA form, the CDR3 reads TGTGCCAGCAGTCTTACTAGCGGGGGTAGAAATGAGCAGTTCTTC. It specifies CASSLTSGGRNEQFF.

J is TRBJ2-3 and V is TRBV5-1, with D unclear. The J call is doubtful: the DNA matches TRBJ1-5 better. From germline, CDR1 is SGHRS and CDR2 YFSETQ. CDR3 size: 14 residues. The CDR3, as DNA: TGCGCCAGCAGCTTGGCCGGCGGCGCAGATACGCAGCATTTT. This gives the protein CASSLAGGADTQHF.

This clonotype has a handful of counts. V and J are TRBV20-1 and TRBJ2-1, with TRBD2 matching 9 bases. Unmatched junction bases numbered 11, after V lost 4 bases and J lost 4 bases. There are 16 residues in the CDR3. CDR1 and CDR2 (germline): DFQATT, SNEGSKA (reference sequence). CDR3 residues: CSATWAGGTYYNEQFF. The CDR3 nucleotides are TGCAGTGCTACATGGGCGGGAGGGACTTATTACAATGAGCAGTTCTTC.

This sequence joins TRBV4-1 and TRBJ1-4; a possible D gene is TRBD1 (6 bases). This CDR3 comprises 16 residues. The V gene's germline CDR1 is MGHRA and CDR2 YSYEKL. With 6 bases removed from V and 6 bases from J, the gap between germline ends came to 20 bases. The CDR3 coding sequence is TGCGCCAGCAGACACACGGTGGGGGGCGTCGATGAAAAACTGTTTTTT. The encoded protein is CASRHTVGGVDEKLFF.

This clonotype was detected a few times. The genes are TRBV29-1 and TRBJ2-1; TRBD1 or TRBD2 may be the D gene (5 bases each). The germline CDR1 and CDR2 sequences are SQVTM and ANQGSEA. Between the trimmed V and J ends, which lost 5 bases and 5 bases, there was a span of 13 bases. The length of the CDR3 is 13 residues. CDR3: CSVRDRPNNEQFF. CDR3 nucleotides: TGCAGCGTTCGGGACCGACCGAACAATGAGCAGTTCTTC.

For the CDR3, the DNA is TGTGCCAGCGAGGGACATATGTCGCGGGGGCAGTACTTC. Translated: CASEGHMSRGQYF. The rearrangement uses TRBV7-9 and TRBJ2-7, with D perhaps matching TRBD1 or TRBD2 (6 bases each). Germline V gene data show CDR1 as SEHNR and CDR2 as FQNEAQ (reference sequence). V dropped 8 bases and J dropped 9 bases, with 20 bases sitting between them. CDR3 length: 13 amino acids.

The table lists this clonotype with many counts. This chain joins TRBV6-4 and TRBJ2-3; 7 bases fit TRBD2. Trimming took 4 bases from V and 4 from J; bases not matched to a gene: 8. Germline V gene sequence: CDR1 MRHNA, CDR2 SNTAGT. The CDR3 loop spans 15 amino acids. In DNA, the CDR3 is TGTGCCAGCAGTGTGGAAGCGGGGCGGGCAGATACGCAGTATTTT. As protein: CASSVEAGRADTQYF.

This clonotype was recorded at least ten times. V gene TRBV27 combines with J gene TRBJ2-1; 11 bases match TRBD2. V trimming: 6 bases; J trimming: 4 bases; junction bases outside the gene matches: 2. The CDR3 runs 14 residues. The germline CDR1 and CDR2 sequences are MNHEY and SMNVEV (reference sequence). The CDR3: CASRTSGIYNEQFF. CDR3 nucleotide sequence: TGTGCCAGCAGGACTAGCGGGATATACAATGAGCAGTTCTTC.

The rearrangement joins TRBV4-2 to TRBJ1-1, with unresolved D. V lost 1 base, J lost 4 bases, and 7 bases lay in between. Looked up from germline, CDR1 is LGHNA and CDR2 is YNFKEQ. This CDR3 has 13 residues. In nucleotides, the CDR3 is TGTGCCAGCAGCCAAGGGCGGTCCACTGAAGCTTTCTTT. This translates into CASSQGRSTEAFF.

This clonotype was counted at least ten times. The rearrangement links TRBV6-6 to TRBJ1-4; perhaps TRBD1 as D (6 bases). Germline V gene sequence: CDR1 MNHNY, CDR2 SVGAGI (reference sequence). The germline V and J ends were trimmed by 6 bases and 3 bases, with 14 bases remaining between them. The CDR3 contains 15 residues. CDR3 region: CASRDTGHSNEKLFF. CDR3 nucleotides: TGTGCCAGCAGAGACACAGGGCACTCTAATGAAAAACTGTTTTTT.

This clonotype has ten or more counts. V usage is TRBV10-3 and J usage is TRBJ2-1; the D gene is possibly TRBD2 (6 bases). CDR1 is ENHRY, CDR2 SYGVKD, per germline. The CDR3 runs 13 residues. Trimming took 8 bases from V and 7 from J, leaving 15 bases between them. The CDR3 sequence is CAILSLATNEQFF. CDR3 DNA sequence: TGTGCCATCCTCTCGCTAGCGACAAATGAGCAGTTCTTC.